Following are 14 T cell receptor beta chains from one sample sequenced in a study of CD8 T cells in ankylosing spondylitis. TCRdb used MiXCR to reprocess the 5' RACE reads, holding one entry per CDR3 protein. The sample has 150,000 to 200,000 distinct CDR3 sequences; 9.5% to 15% are singletons. The source material was blood, either unsorted or a sorted T cell fraction (not recorded which). Every receptor here comes from a male donor with ankylosing spondylitis or in good health (not recorded which).

This clonotype was observed many times. V and J are TRBV12-3 or TRBV12-4 and TRBJ1-1; 8 bases line up with TRBD1. The CDR3 sequence is 16 residues long. V dropped 6 bases and J dropped 1; count of bases not matched to a gene: 10. The DNA of the CDR3 is TGTGCCAGCAGCCCTGGACAGGGCGGGAGGAACACTGAAGCTTTCTTT. Protein: CASSPGQGGRNTEAFF.

The genes are TRBV20-1 and TRBJ1-5; D might be TRBD1 (5 bases). Trimming took off 0 bases at V and 4 bases at J, with 19 bases between the two ends. The CDR3 consists of 17 residues. Germline V gene sequence: CDR1 DFQATT, CDR2 SNEGSKA (reference sequence). The CDR3 is CSARDNLQALQNQPQHF. In nucleotides, the CDR3 is TGCAGTGCTAGAGATAATTTACAGGCGCTACAGAATCAGCCCCAGCATTTT.

The chain employs TRBV6-1 and TRBJ2-5; 14 bases agree with TRBD2. This CDR3 is built from 16 residues. CDR1 MNHNS and CDR2 SASEGT come from the germline V gene. V shed 3 bases and J 1 base; nucleotides not matched to a gene: 1. CDR3 protein: CASSEGLAGVQETQYF. CDR3 nucleotide sequence: TGTGCCAGCAGTGAGGGACTAGCGGGGGTCCAAGAGACCCAGTACTTC.

V gene TRBV5-1 combines with J gene TRBJ2-1; D is possibly TRBD1 (5 bases). V lost 1 base and J lost 4, with 9 bases in between. This CDR3 is 14 amino acids long. Germline V gene sequence: CDR1 SGHRS, CDR2 YFSETQ. The CDR3 DNA sequence: TGCGCCAGCAGCTTGAGGGGTCCTTACAATGAGCAGTTCTTC. Translating it yields CASSLRGPYNEQFF.

The genes are TRBV27 and TRBJ2-3, with 10 bases fitting TRBD2. The CDR3 has 17 amino acids. Trimming took 5 bases from V and 3 from J; bases not matched to a gene: 11. Per the germline V gene, CDR1 is MNHEY and CDR2 is SMNVEV (reference sequence). CDR3 region: CASSAELAGVGTDTQYF. In DNA, the CDR3 is TGTGCCAGCAGTGCCGAGCTAGCGGGAGTGGGTACAGATACGCAGTATTTT.

The chain carries TRBV12-3 or TRBV12-4 and TRBJ2-2; weak D call: TRBD2 (7 bases). This CDR3 comprises 14 residues. V shed 1 base and J shed 8 bases, with 11 bases lying between them. CDR3 sequence: CASSLGGGLGELFF. The CDR3 DNA is TGTGCCAGCAGTTTAGGGGGGGGGCTGGGGGAGCTGTTTTTT.

The table lists this clonotype with a few counts. The chain combines TRBV7-2 with TRBJ1-1; no clear D. V was cut by 0 bases and J by 0 bases, with 5 bases left in between. Per the germline V gene, CDR1 is SGHTA and CDR2 is FQGNSA. This CDR3 contains 14 residues. CDR3 nucleotides: TGTGCCAGCAGCTTAGCGAGAATGAACACTGAAGCTTTCTTT. It specifies CASSLARMNTEAFF.

This clonotype was seen ten or more times. This chain links TRBV19 with TRBJ2-1; 7 bases align to TRBD2. Germline loops: CDR1 LNHDA, CDR2 SQIVND (reference sequence). This CDR3 has 15 amino acids. Trimming cost V 2 bases and J 6 bases; bases outside gene matches: 7. This CDR3 reads CASSISAGVANEQFF. DNA for the CDR3: TGTGCCAGTAGTATAAGCGCGGGAGTCGCCAATGAGCAGTTCTTC.

The chain has TRBV11-1 and TRBJ2-6, with 12 bases lining up with TRBD1. V dropped 5 bases and J dropped 1; count of bases not matched to a gene: 6. CDR3 length: 18 amino acids. CDR1 is SGHAT and CDR2 is FQDESV in the germline V gene (reference sequence). The CDR3 sequence is CASSGRDRGRSGANVLTF. The CDR3 DNA is TGTGCCAGCAGCGGCCGGGACAGGGGGCGGTCTGGGGCCAACGTCCTGACTTTC.

There are a few counts of this clonotype. The chain joins TRBV7-2 to TRBJ2-7; 7 nucleotides agree with TRBD2. Germline lookup yields CDR1 SGHTA and CDR2 FQGNSA. The CDR3 is 15 amino acids. V was clipped by 1 base and J by 2 bases; unmatched bases: 5. The CDR3 reads CASSLGGRGPYEQYF. CDR3 bases: TGTGCCAGCAGCTTAGGCGGGAGAGGGCCCTACGAGCAGTACTTC.

The rearrangement joins TRBV30 to TRBJ2-1; D gene unclear. The germline V and J ends were trimmed by 3 bases and 3 bases, with 9 bases remaining between them. The CDR3 loop spans 13 amino acids. Germline assignment: CDR1 GTSNPN and CDR2 SVGIG (reference sequence). CDR3 region: CAWSASNYNEQFF. The DNA of the CDR3 is TGTGCCTGGAGCGCGAGTAACTACAATGAGCAGTTCTTC.

Here the CDR3 reads CASSQEAGSQETQYF. CDR3 sequence (DNA): TGCGCCAGCAGCCAAGAAGCGGGGTCCCAAGAGACCCAGTACTTC. The rearrangement joins TRBV4-1 to TRBJ2-5; TRBD2 agrees at 7 bases. The CDR3 runs to 15 residues. The germline CDR1 and CDR2 sequences are MGHRA and YSYEKL. V was clipped by 0 bases and J by 1 base; unmatched bases: 2.

The chain employs TRBV6-6 and TRBJ2-5; D call uncertain. The CDR3 runs to 12 residues. The germline gives CDR1 MNHNY, CDR2 SVGAGI (reference sequence). Trimming pared 5 bases from V and 5 bases from J, leaving 9 bases between. In nucleotides, the CDR3 is TGTGCCAGCAGTCGACCCCGTGAGACCCAGTACTTC. Protein: CASSRPRETQYF.

This clonotype was detected ten times or more. This chain joins TRBV7-8 and TRBJ1-5, with D uncertain. The CDR3 consists of 12 residues. The ends were cut back, 4 bases at V and 4 bases at J, with 5 bases in the middle. CDR1 is SGHVS and CDR2 is FQNEAQ in the germline V gene. The CDR3 is CASSSPNQPQHF. As DNA, the CDR3 is TGTGCCAGCAGCTCCCCGAATCAGCCCCAGCATTTT.